The rows below give T cell receptor beta chains drawn from one sample of a study of OX40 agonist ivuxolimab in advanced cancers. This table comes from immunoSEQ multiplex PCR, and its TCRdb copy is limited to in-frame clones, with some not included. The table has tens of thousands of clones, 65% to 90% seen once. Sequenced material: CD4+ or CD8+ T cells sorted from blood, taken in a trial of the OX40 agonist ivuxolimab. The source of these receptors is an adult with an advanced solid tumor such as melanoma, head and neck, liver or kidney cancer. The conserved cysteine and the conserved F or W are not part of the CDR3 here. Not every row has a clone size; where given, it reads once, few, many or a size class.

-,TRBJ2-7,TRBV7-9,ASSSSTGSYEQY
-,TRBJ2-1,TRBV7-9,ASSYSDEQF
-,TRBJ1-4,TRBV7-3,ASSLTVGEKLF
once,TRBJ1-4,TRBV6-1,ASSEDLRATNEKLF
once,TRBJ1-1,TRBV5-1,ASSLAVSTEAF
-,TRBJ2-7,TRBV19,ASSMTPDLSYEQY
-,TRBJ2-3,TRBV27,ASTRSVLDTQY
-,TRBJ1-1,TRBV27,ASTSINSNTEAF
once,TRBJ1-4,TRBV7-2,ASSLTGRWATNEKLF
-,TRBJ2-5,TRBV28,ASTPRPRTQETQY
-,TRBJ1-2,TRBV29-1,SVVTAGTNYGYT
-,TRBJ2-1,TRBV2,ASVDLLAGEKSEQF
-,TRBJ2-3,TRBV30,AWSITGVSTDTQY
-,TRBJ2-1,TRBV5-1,ASSLEAADEQF
-,TRBJ2-7,TRBV4-3,ASSQGTGSSYEQY
-,TRBJ2-7,TRBV6-1,ASSEAGPPQSYEQY
few,TRBJ2-7,TRBV29-1,SVEDSKREGANGQY
-,TRBJ1-1,TRBV27,ASSWGGLNTEAF
-,TRBJ2-7,TRBV11-1,ASSLGDWDSVSYEQY
-,TRBJ2-7,TRBV28,ASSLGGPHYEQY
once,TRBJ1-1,TRBV6-6,ASSYETGPNTEAF
few,TRBJ2-1,TRBV7-9,ASSGDRANEQF
-,TRBJ2-1,TRBV7-9,ASSPGATGSYNEQF